This TCR beta chain was recovered during a study of blood T cell repertoires in COVID-19. Study summary: Both acute and convalescent COVID-19 samples were obtained from the United States, Italy and Spain.

The CDR3 loop spans 13 amino acids. Trimming took off 3 bases at V and 7 bases at J, with 10 bases between the two ends. Germline CDR1 and CDR2: SGHAT and FQNNGV. Methods used by the authors: Reference gene primers were amplified, and this amplification served to estimate nucleated cell counts. Method: immunoSEQ multiplex PCR; TCRdb's copy keeps in-frame clones and lacks some. V and J calls and clone size are given by that table; D and trimming were obtained from the DNA. The sample records tens of thousands of clones, 82% being singletons. The chain has TRBV11-2 and TRBJ2-1, with a weak D call TRBD1 (6 bases). This clonotype was sampled from a human donor with acute or convalescent COVID-19. The donor label of this sample is uncertain. The sequencing sample was made of peripheral blood. CDR3 bases: TGTGCCAGCAGCTTTTCAGGGGATAATGAGCAGTTCTTC. It codes for CASSFSGDNEQFF.